This T cell receptor (beta chain) was obtained from a study of low-dose radiotherapy and immunotherapy resistance in tumors. This clonotype was observed a handful of times. Time point specified: before trial treatment. The donors' treatment consisted of nivolumab, ipilimumab, aspirin, low-dose cyclophosphamide and low-dose radiotherapy. Advanced solid tumors lacking tumor-infiltrating lymphocytes were present in eligible patients. First-strand cDNA relied on TRAV- and TRBV-specific primers spanning alpha and beta chains. Amplification of TCRs used a constant-region primer and V-primer adapter for 20 PCR cycles. Through in vitro transcription, the mRNA that had been isolated was amplified. TCRdb independently ran MiXCR on the reads; one entry per CDR3 protein. The table records around 69,000 distinct CDR3 sequences, more than 25% of them present only once. The sequences come from PBMCs, collected before treatment. The clonotype originates from a female donor with ovarian cancer.

Here the CDR3 reads CASSVGSLAGRNEQYF. The CDR3 coding sequence is TGTGCCAGCAGCGTAGGATCGCTAGCGGGAAGGAACGAGCAGTACTTC. The chain recombines TRBV9 with TRBJ2-7, with 9 bases aligning to TRBD2. The CDR3 is 16 amino acids. Germline CDR1 is SGDLS and CDR2 is YYNGEE. V gave up 0 bases and J gave up 5 bases; unmatched junction bases: 9.